This T cell receptor (beta chain) was found in a study of blood T cells in healthy people across ages. Study-wide results and caveats: There was no known CMV status for donors, so expanded clonotype changes were possibly confounded. Observed TCR beta diversity per million T cells went down as age went up. This fall followed a roughly linear course with age. Naive T cell percentage showed a strong correlation with the diversity of TCR beta.

Sample-barcoded 5' priming and a J-beta primer mix drove a second PCR of roughly 7 to 11 cycles. Every sample returned 2.5 million or more CDR3-containing paired-end reads. One entry per CDR3 protein results from TCRdb running MiXCR on the 5' RACE reads. The sample shows 920,000 or so distinct CDR3 sequences, 45% of them seen only once. This clonotype was counted only a few times. As yet, its antigen is unknown. With V trimmed by 4 bases and J by 3 bases, 4 bases remained unmatched. The CDR3 has 15 residues. This TCR came from a woman in her fifties or sixties in good health. The rearrangement joins TRBV12-3 or TRBV12-4 to TRBJ1-2; 11 bases fit TRBD1. Sequenced input: blood. CDR3 DNA: TGTGCCAGCAGTTACGGACAGGGGGCGGACTATGGCTACACCTTC. Translation gives CASSYGQGADYGYTF.